These T cell receptor beta chains were read from a single sample in a study of blood T cell repertoires in COVID-19. Data came from immunoSEQ multiplex PCR; TCRdb stores just in-frame clones and leaves some out. Of 150,000 to 200,000 clones in the sample, less than 85% were seen once. What was sequenced was peripheral blood. The receptors here all came from a woman in her thirties or forties with COVID-19, enrolled during active disease. CDR3s include the opening cysteine and the closing phenylalanine or tryptophan. A D gene is named only where the DNA matches it firmly. The listing skips clone size in some rows; elsewhere it reads once, few, many or a size class.

V,J,size,D,DNA,CDR3
TRBV19,TRBJ2-1,.,.,TGTGCCAGTACCTCCCTATACAATGAGCAGTTCTTC,CASTSLYNEQFF
TRBV10-1,TRBJ2-1,.,.,TGCGCCAGCAGTGCCGAAACAGGTTATCCCTACAATGAGCAGTTCTTC,CASSAETGYPYNEQFF
TRBV19,TRBJ2-3,.,TRBD2,TGTGCCAGTAGTATAGGGGCGGGAGTCACAGATACGCAGTATTTT,CASSIGAGVTDTQYF
TRBV19,TRBJ1-4,.,.,TGTGCCAGTAAGCCCCCGGGGGATGGGGTTCTGTTTTTT,CASKPPGDGVLFF
TRBV28,TRBJ2-2,.,TRBD2,TGTGCCAGCAGTCCGGGACTAGCAGCGAACACCGGGGAGCTGTTTTTT,CASSPGLAANTGELFF
TRBV19,TRBJ1-2,.,TRBD1,TGTGCCAGTAGTATGGCCTTCCGGGACAGCAACTATGGCTACACCTTC,CASSMAFRDSNYGYTF
TRBV30,TRBJ1-4,.,TRBD1,TGTGCCTGCCAGGGGACAGAAATTAATGAAAAACTGTTTTTT,CACQGTEINEKLFF
TRBV5-4,TRBJ2-1,.,TRBD2,TGTGCCAGCAAAATAGCGGGGGGTAGCTCCTACAATGAGCAGTTCTTC,CASKIAGGSSYNEQFF
TRBV5-4,TRBJ2-3,.,TRBD2,TGTGCCAGCAGCACCGGGACTAGTGGGGCGGATACGCAGTATTTT,CASSTGTSGADTQYF
TRBV25-1,TRBJ2-1,.,TRBD1,TGTGCCAGCAGTGACAAGGGGGCCAGGTACAATGAGCAGTTCTTC,CASSDKGARYNEQFF
TRBV7-2,TRBJ2-7,.,.,TGTGCCAGCAGCTCGCAAACCGGGACACCCGAGCAGTACTTC,CASSSQTGTPEQYF
TRBV11-2,TRBJ2-6,few,TRBD1,TGTGCCAGCAGCCTTGCCCGGACAGGGGGGGCCAACGTCCTGACTTTC,CASSLARTGGANVLTF
TRBV3-1/TRBV3-2,TRBJ2-1,.,TRBD2,TGTGCCAGCAGCTGGACTAGCGGGGGGGCGGGTGAGCAGTTCTTC,CASSWTSGGAGEQFF
TRBV5-4,TRBJ2-5,.,.,TGTGCCAGCAGCTTGCCCAGGGTCGAGACCCAGTACTTC,CASSLPRVETQYF
TRBV15,TRBJ2-1,.,TRBD2,TGTGCCACCAGCAGAGGCGGACTAGCGGCACACAATGAGCAGTTCTTC,CATSRGGLAAHNEQFF
TRBV27,TRBJ2-5,.,.,TGTGCCAGCAGTCTCGGACTGCGCGGGACCCAGTACTTC,CASSLGLRGTQYF
TRBV5-1,TRBJ2-5,few,.,TGCGCCAGCAGCTTGGTCGGGAGAGAGACCCAGTACTTC,CASSLVGRETQYF
TRBV6-5,TRBJ2-7,few,.,TGTGCCAGCAGCCTCTACGAGCAGTACTTC,CASSLYEQYF
TRBV19,TRBJ2-1,once,TRBD2,TGTGCCAGTAGTACTTCTATGGCGGGAGCGGGGAGATACAATGAGCAGTTCTTC,CASSTSMAGAGRYNEQFF
TRBV9,TRBJ2-1,.,TRBD2,TGTGCCAGCAGCGGAGCGGGAGTAAAAAATGAGCAGTTCTTC,CASSGAGVKNEQFF
TRBV9,TRBJ2-1,.,.,TGTGCCAGCAGCGTAACACAGCGGGTCCTCGCCAATGAGCAGTTCTTC,CASSVTQRVLANEQFF
TRBV5-1,TRBJ2-1,.,TRBD2,TGCGCCAGCAGCCCGGGACTAGCGGGAGGGCCTATTAACAATGAGCAGTTCTTC,CASSPGLAGGPINNEQFF
TRBV7-9,TRBJ1-1,many,.,TGTGCCAGCAGCTTATCAGGGTGGGACACTGAAGCTTTCTTT,CASSLSGWDTEAFF
TRBV7-2,TRBJ1-3,.,.,TGTGCCAGCAGCTTAGGTCCTTCAAACACCATATATTTT,CASSLGPSNTIYF
TRBV27,TRBJ2-1,.,.,TGTGCCAGCAAAGAAGCCAACAATGAGCAGTTCTTC,CASKEANNEQFF
TRBV18,TRBJ1-1,.,.,TGTGCCAGCTCAGGCAGGTCAGGGCCGAACACTGAAGCTTTCTTT,CASSGRSGPNTEAFF
TRBV18,TRBJ2-1,.,TRBD2,TGTGCCAGCTCACCATCCCAGACTAGCGGGGGAAATGAGCAGTTCTTC,CASSPSQTSGGNEQFF
TRBV9,TRBJ1-6,.,.,TGTGCCAGCAGCGTAGTAGAGAATTCACCCCTCCACTTT,CASSVVENSPLHF
TRBV2,TRBJ2-5,.,.,TGTGCCAGTCAACCAGGGTTCCAAGAGACCCAGTACTTC,CASQPGFQETQYF
TRBV5-6,TRBJ2-3,.,TRBD2,TGTGCCAGCAGCCAACTAGCGGGGGAGCTCACAGATACGCAGTATTTT,CASSQLAGELTDTQYF
TRBV21-1,TRBJ2-2,.,.,TGTGCCAGCAGCAAAGCGCCGGCGGGTGCGGACACCGGGGAGCTGTTTTTT,CASSKAPAGADTGELFF
TRBV5-4,TRBJ2-3,.,TRBD1,TGTGCCAGCAGCTATCCGGGACAGACCACAGATACGCAGTATTTT,CASSYPGQTTDTQYF
TRBV6-1,TRBJ1-5,.,.,TGTGCCAGCAGTGAAGATGCAGGGATGGGTCAGCCCCAGCATTTT,CASSEDAGMGQPQHF
TRBV7-3,TRBJ2-1,.,TRBD1,TGTGCCAGCAGCTTGACAGGGGGCGATTTCAATGAGCAGTTCTTC,CASSLTGGDFNEQFF
TRBV15,TRBJ2-7,.,TRBD2,TGTGCCACCAGTCTGGGACTAGCGGGATACACCTCCTACGAGCAGTACTTC,CATSLGLAGYTSYEQYF
TRBV10-3,TRBJ1-5,.,.,TGTGCCATCAGTGAGTCGAGGACAGTAAATCAGCCCCAGCATTTT,CAISESRTVNQPQHF
TRBV28,TRBJ1-2,.,.,TGTGCCATCAAAGCTGCCATCTATGGCTACACCTTC,CAIKAAIYGYTF
TRBV7-2,TRBJ2-5,.,TRBD2,TGTGCCAGCAGCCCTCGAGTAGCGGGAGGAAAGACCCAGTACTTC,CASSPRVAGGKTQYF
TRBV29-1,TRBJ1-4,once,.,TGCAGCGTTGAAGAACAGGGTGAAAAACTGTTTTTT,CSVEEQGEKLFF
TRBV15,TRBJ1-6,.,TRBD1,TGTGCCACCAGCGTCCGGGACAGCCATAATTCACCCCTCCACTTT,CATSVRDSHNSPLHF